The 26 T cell receptor beta chains given below trace back to one sample, sequenced in a study of T-cell reconstitution after alpha-beta-depleted transplantation in children. Unique molecular identifiers were incorporated into the prepared TCRbeta library. TCRdb itself ran the PCR reads through MiXCR, one entry per CDR3 protein. The table records hundreds of thousands of distinct CDR3 sequences, about 9.5% of them present only once. The source was PBMCs from the stem cell graft donor, collected from the stem cell graft. The receptors originated from a human donor who donated a stem cell graft to a child with acute lymphoblastic leukemia.

The chain uses TRBV20-1 and TRBJ1-2; a weak D match, TRBD1 (6 bases). The CDR3 has 12 residues. CDR1 DFQATT and CDR2 SNEGSKA come from the germline V gene (reference sequence). V gave up 5 bases and J gave up 3 bases, with 10 bases separating them. Written as DNA, the CDR3 is TGCAGTGCTCCTAGACAGGACTATGGCTACACCTTC. Amino acid sequence: CSAPRQDYGYTF.

The DNA for the CDR3 is TGTGCCAGCAGCTTAGGGGGAATGTGGGACACCATATATTTT. Its protein is CASSLGGMWDTIYF. The chain links TRBV7-2 to TRBJ1-3; D is uncertain. The V gene lost 1 base and the J gene lost 8 bases, with 12 bases spanning the gap. The germline gives CDR1 SGHTA, CDR2 FQGNSA. This CDR3 is built from 14 residues.

The chain combines TRBV5-6 with TRBJ1-1; D gene unclear. Germline-derived CDR1 and CDR2 are SGHDT and YYEEEE. The CDR3 spans 11 residues. V was pared by 0 bases and J by 7 bases, with 4 bases between. CDR3 protein: CASSLDVEAFF. CDR3 DNA: TGTGCCAGCAGCTTGGACGTTGAAGCTTTCTTT.

V gene TRBV13 combines with J gene TRBJ1-2; 7 bases align to TRBD1. CDR1 and CDR2 (germline): PRHDT, FYEKMQ (reference sequence). The CDR3 runs to 15 residues. J lost 4 bases, V lost 0 bases, and 5 bases had no gene match. CDR3 sequence (DNA): TGTGCCAGCAGCTTAGGGACAGGGAGCCTCTATGGCTACACCTTC. Residues: CASSLGTGSLYGYTF.

This clonotype was counted a single time. This chain joins TRBV12-3 or TRBV12-4 and TRBJ2-3, with TRBD2 matching 9 bases. The CDR3 has 16 amino acids. V shed 5 bases and J 4 bases; nucleotides not matched to a gene: 10. The DNA of the CDR3 is TGTGCCAGCAGTCCAAGGGCGGGGGGGCCCGCAGATACGCAGTATTTT. Its translation is CASSPRAGGPADTQYF.

This clonotype was detected once. As the CDR3 is not closed by the conserved phenylalanine or tryptophan, this likely results from a read error. V usage is TRBV20-1 and J usage is TRBJ2-3, with 10 bases lining up with TRBD2. J lost 5 bases, V lost 1 base, and 12 bases had no gene match. CDR3 size: 17 residues. Germline values: CDR1 DFQATT, CDR2 SNEGSKA (reference sequence). This chain's CDR3 is CSARVGVSGGARDTQYY. The CDR3 DNA is TGCAGTGCTAGAGTGGGCGTGAGCGGGGGGGCCAGAGATACGCAGTATTAT.

This clonotype has a handful of counts. J is TRBJ1-2 and V is TRBV9; no reliable D call. V gave up 2 bases and J gave up 3 bases, with 11 bases separating them. CDR3 length: 14 residues. Germline values: CDR1 SGDLS, CDR2 YYNGEE. The CDR3 loop reads CASSVGRPDYGYTF. In DNA form, the CDR3 reads TGTGCCAGCAGCGTTGGCAGGCCGGACTATGGCTACACCTTC. Using reference TRBV9 and TRBJ1-2 for the parts outside the CDR3, the full variable domain is DSGVTQTPKHLITATGQRVTLRCSPRSGDLSVYWYQQSLDQGLQFLIQYYNGEERAKGNILERFSAQQFPDLHSELNLSSLELGDSALYFCASSVGRPDYGYTFGSGTRLTVV.

This clonotype has ten or more counts. The V gene is TRBV5-8, the J gene TRBJ2-4; D possibly corresponds to TRBD2 (5 bases). The CDR3 length is 14 residues. V was trimmed by 0 bases and J by 2 bases, leaving 6 bases between them. Germline lookup yields CDR1 SGHTS and CDR2 YDEGEE. The CDR3 DNA follows: TGTGCCAGCAGCTTGGGGGAGACCAAAAACATTCAGTACTTC. Its protein product is CASSLGETKNIQYF.

The chain couples TRBV3-1 to TRBJ1-2, with a possible D match to TRBD1 (6 bases). CDR1 is LGHDT, CDR2 YNNKEL, per germline (reference sequence). This CDR3 comprises 16 residues. Trimming took 1 base from V and 1 from J, leaving 13 bases between them. CDR3 DNA sequence: TGTGCCAGCAGCCAAGTCGGGGCAGGGGATAACTATGGCTACACCTTC. Protein product: CASSQVGAGDNYGYTF.

The table lists this clonotype with many counts. The rearrangement joins TRBV10-3 to TRBJ1-5, with D possibly TRBD1 on 5 matching bases. Germline V gives CDR1 ENHRY, CDR2 SYGVKD. V lost 6 bases and J lost 6, with 12 bases in between. The CDR3 has 13 residues. Here the CDR3 reads CAIRQGDGQPQHF. DNA of the CDR3: TGTGCCATCAGGCAGGGCGACGGTCAGCCCCAGCATTTT.

This clonotype was detected many times. The gene calls are TRBV12-3 or TRBV12-4 and TRBJ1-5; D not certain. V was pared by 0 bases and J by 4 bases, with 10 bases between. CDR3 length: 15 amino acids. CDR3 amino acids: CASSLALGKNQPQHF. The CDR3 DNA follows: TGTGCCAGCAGTTTAGCGCTGGGAAAAAATCAGCCCCAGCATTTT.

This chain uses TRBV20-1 with TRBJ1-2; D might be TRBD1 (6 bases). V dropped 4 bases and J dropped 5 bases, with 14 bases sitting between them. Germline CDR1 is DFQATT and CDR2 is SNEGSKA (reference sequence). CDR3 length: 13 residues. The CDR3 region has the DNA TGCAGTGCTACCGCCGGACAGCTTTATGGCTACACCTTC. Protein: CSATAGQLYGYTF.

This clonotype was observed a handful of times. The rearrangement joins TRBV14 to TRBJ2-2; 10 positions agree with TRBD1. Germline V gene sequence: CDR1 SGHDN, CDR2 FVKESK. The CDR3 runs 18 residues. V was pared by 2 bases and J by 3 bases, with 9 bases of the junction left unmatched. The CDR3 region is CASSQYTTGTGDTGELFF. DNA for the CDR3: TGTGCCAGCAGCCAATACACAACCGGGACAGGGGACACCGGGGAGCTGTTTTTT.

V and J are TRBV5-8 and TRBJ2-1; D call uncertain. The CDR3 is 15 residues long. V lost 5 bases and J lost 1, with 13 bases in between. Germline V lookup: CDR1 SGHTS, CDR2 YDEGEE. The CDR3 DNA reads as TGTGCCAGCAGTGATGGTGCAGCGTCCTACAATGAGCAGTTCTTC. Encoded protein: CASSDGAASYNEQFF.

This clonotype appeared many times. This rearrangement joins TRBV5-1 to TRBJ2-7; D is unresolved. V gave up 2 bases and J gave up 2 bases, with 14 bases separating them. Germline loops: CDR1 SGHRS, CDR2 YFSETQ. CDR3 length: 15 amino acids. The DNA of the CDR3 is TGCGCCAGCAGCTTTGGGCATGTAGAGACCTACGAGCAGTACTTC. Its translation: CASSFGHVETYEQYF.

This clonotype was seen a few times. At one end, the junction sequence differs from germline, possibly due to a read error. V usage is TRBV10-2 and J usage is TRBJ1-1; the D gene is possibly TRBD1 (5 bases). The CDR3 length is 15 residues. CDR1 and CDR2 (germline): WSHSY, SAAADI. The CDR3 is CASSELLGVKTEAFF. As DNA, the CDR3 is TGCGCCAGCAGTGAGCTACTGGGGGTGAAGACTGAAGCTTTCTTT.

In this sample, this clonotype turned up a few times. The CDR3 bases are TGCAGTGCTAGAGATATAGGGGCCAGGGGGCCGAGGAGGGACACTGAAGCTTTCTTT. Residues: CSARDIGARGPRRDTEAFF. The chain uses TRBV20-1 and TRBJ1-1, with 8 bases that match TRBD1. CDR1 is DFQATT and CDR2 is SNEGSKA in the germline V gene (reference sequence). V was clipped by 0 bases and J by 3 bases; unmatched bases: 18. The CDR3 extends over 19 amino acids.

This clonotype was detected a few times. J is TRBJ1-2 and V is TRBV29-1; D perhaps matches TRBD1 (6 bases). This CDR3 comprises 11 residues. CDR1 is SQVTM and CDR2 is ANQGSEA in the germline V gene. Trimming left V 5 bases short and J 9 bases short, with 13 bases between. The DNA of the CDR3 is TGCAGCGTTAAAGCAGGGGAGAGCTACACCTTC. Residues: CSVKAGESYTF.

This clonotype was detected many times. The chain joins TRBV29-1 to TRBJ2-3; D uncertain. V lost 0 bases and J 1 base, leaving 17 bases between the germline ends. The CDR3 consists of 17 residues. Germline CDR1 and CDR2: SQVTM and ANQGSEA. As DNA, the CDR3 is TGCAGCGTTGAAGATGGTGCCCACGTCATAGGCACAGATACGCAGTATTTT. The encoded protein is CSVEDGAHVIGTDTQYF.

This clonotype was counted at least ten times. CDR3 coding DNA: TGTGCCAGCAGTTTACACAGGGGGGGGGGTGAGCAGTTCTTC. This gives the protein CASSLHRGGGEQFF. The chain is built from TRBV12-3 or TRBV12-4 and TRBJ2-1; possibly TRBD1 for D (8 bases). Deletions cut 2 bases from V and 9 bases from J, with 14 bases between. This CDR3 is 14 amino acids long.

The chain uses TRBV18 and TRBJ1-5; 8 bases agree with TRBD1. This CDR3 is 16 amino acids long. CDR1 and CDR2 (germline): KGHSH, LQKENI. The junction had 6 bases not matched to a gene; V was cut back by 3 bases and J by 2 bases. CDR3 nucleotide sequence: TGTGCCAGCTCACCCACCATGACAGGGGGCAATCAGCCCCAGCATTTT. Its protein product is CASSPTMTGGNQPQHF.

This clonotype was recorded many times. The chain recombines TRBV10-3 with TRBJ2-3; TRBD2 aligns across 12 bases. The CDR3 covers 15 residues. Germline-derived CDR1 and CDR2 are ENHRY and SYGVKD. Trimming removed 8 bases from V and 6 bases from J; junction bases left unmatched: 9. CDR3 nucleotides: TGTGCCATCGCAAGTCCTAGCGGGGGGGCCGATACGCAGTATTTT. Translation: CAIASPSGGADTQYF.

Regarding this clonotype: Possible read error: a much larger clone is one base away. This chain connects TRBV5-1 to TRBJ1-1; TRBD1 agrees at 9 bases. CDR1 is SGHRS, CDR2 YFSETQ, per germline. This CDR3 spans 15 amino acids. The CDR3 reads CAGSLEGQGNAEAFF. The CDR3 DNA sequence: TGCGCCGGCAGCTTGGAGGGACAGGGCAACGCTGAAGCTTTCTTT.

Ten or more counts support this clonotype. This chain joins TRBV2 and TRBJ2-5; 14 bases map to TRBD2. CDR1 is SNHLY, CDR2 FYNNEI, per germline. Trimming took 7 bases from V and 5 from J; bases not matched to a gene: 9. There are 16 residues in the CDR3. Written as DNA, the CDR3 is TGTGCCAGCATCCCGGGACTAGCGGGGGCCGGGGAGACCCAGTACTTC. It codes for CASIPGLAGAGETQYF.

This clonotype occurred many times. The chain recombines TRBV29-1 with TRBJ1-2; 8 bases agree with TRBD1. The CDR3 totals 11 residues. Germline V lookup: CDR1 SQVTM, CDR2 ANQGSEA. Germline trimming cut 5 bases from V and 6 bases from J; bases unmatched to any gene: 2. The CDR3 sequence is CSVKTGDGYTF. DNA of the CDR3: TGCAGCGTTAAGACAGGGGATGGCTACACCTTC. The full variable domain, its missing parts supplied by reference TRBV29-1 and TRBJ1-2, is SAVISQKPSRDICQRGTSLTIQCQVDSQVTMMFWYRQQPGQSLTLIATANQGSEATYESGFVIDKFPISRPNLTFSTLTVSNMSPEDSSIYLCSVKTGDGYTFGSGTRLTVV.

V usage is TRBV11-1 and J usage is TRBJ2-1; TRBD2 matches 14 bases. V lost 3 bases and J lost 0; bases outside the gene matches: 7. Germline CDR1 is SGHAT and CDR2 is FQDESV (reference sequence). This CDR3 comprises 19 residues. The CDR3 DNA follows: TGTGCCAGCAGCTTCCCGACTAGCGGGGGGGCAAGCTCCTACAATGAGCAGTTCTTC. The encoded protein is CASSFPTSGGASSYNEQFF.